These 27 T cell receptor beta chains came from one sample sequenced in a study of blood T cells in healthy people across ages (dated by TCRdb to between 2015 and 2016). The library came from 5' RACE. Sequenced using an Illumina HiSeq 2500. A second PCR of roughly 7 to 11 cycles was run with a J-beta primer mix and a sample-barcoded 5' primer. The raw public data were reprocessed by TCRdb itself: fastp quality trimming at Q25, MiXCR clonotype calling, in-frame beta chains only. Duplicate CDR3 protein sequences are folded into a single record with the most common DNA and genes. The sample profile shows about 780,000 distinct CDR3 sequences; roughly 25% of them were found once. 3% of the sample comes from the top ten. The sample was also reused in another study, on T cells of mothers and their children.

The sample consisted of blood. The receptors were sampled from a boy aged 10-17 years in good health.

This clonotype was detected ten times or more. J is TRBJ2-1 and V is TRBV15; D perhaps matches TRBD2 (6 bases). The germline V gene has CDR1 LNHNV and CDR2 YYDKDF (reference sequence). This CDR3 has 15 residues. V lost 3 bases to trimming and J lost 5 bases, with 14 bases between them. CDR3 sequence reads: CATSRGGTSNNEQFF. As DNA, the CDR3 is TGTGCCACCAGCAGGGGCGGGACTTCGAACAATGAGCAGTTCTTC. Looking up the rest from reference TRBV15 and TRBJ2-1 gives the full variable domain: DAMVIQNPRYQVTQFGKPVTLSCSQTLNHNVMYWYQQKSSQAPKLLFHYYDKDFNNEADTPDNFQSRRPNTSFCFLDIRSPGLGDTAMYLCATSRGGTSNNEQFFGPGTRLTVL.

CDR3 amino acids: CASSPSGTRSYNEQFF. CDR3 DNA: TGTGCCAGCAGCCCAAGCGGGACCCGCTCTTACAATGAGCAGTTCTTC. The genes are TRBV7-2 and TRBJ2-1; 7 nucleotides line up with TRBD2. V gave up 5 bases and J gave up 4 bases; unmatched junction bases: 11. The CDR3 sequence is 16 residues long. Germline loops: CDR1 SGHTA, CDR2 FQGNSA.

In its sample, this clonotype was seen a few times. The genes are TRBV15 and TRBJ2-1; no clear D. The CDR3 is made up of 13 amino acids. Deletions cut 1 base from V and 9 bases from J, with 10 bases between. Germline V gene sequence: CDR1 LNHNV, CDR2 YYDKDF (reference sequence). The CDR3 sequence is CATSRARGGEQFF. For the CDR3, the DNA is TGTGCCACCAGCAGAGCCCGTGGCGGTGAGCAGTTCTTC.

The genes are TRBV30 and TRBJ2-5, with D unclear. The J call is in doubt because the DNA end fits TRBJ2-1 better. The CDR3 has 14 residues. Germline assignment: CDR1 GTSNPN and CDR2 SVGIG (reference sequence). This CDR3 is CAWLGSAERDEQFF. CDR3 sequence (DNA): TGTGCCTGGTTGGGGTCGGCCGAACGGGATGAGCAGTTCTTC.

This clonotype was observed a few times. The chain recombines TRBV6-5 with TRBJ1-1; no definite D call. Germline CDR1 reads MNHEY; CDR2 reads SVGAGI. The CDR3 loop spans 15 amino acids. The V end lost 2 bases, the J end lost 4 bases, and 14 bases lay between the germline ends. The CDR3 here is CASSYAHGAGTEAFF. CDR3 coding DNA: TGTGCCAGCAGTTACGCCCATGGAGCTGGCACTGAAGCTTTCTTT.

A few counts support this clonotype. At one boundary the junction diverges from the germline segment, which might be a read error. The chain carries TRBV12-3 or TRBV12-4 and TRBJ2-5; 7 nucleotides agree with TRBD1. This CDR3 comprises 14 residues. In DNA, the CDR3 is TGTGCCAGCACCAATGACAGGGTCCAAGGGACCCAGTACTTC. As protein: CASTNDRVQGTQYF.

This clonotype turned up a few times. The chain couples TRBV5-1 to TRBJ2-1; 13 bases align to TRBD2. The CDR3 has 17 residues. The V and J ends lost 1 base and 6 bases, in that order; junction bases with no gene match: 7. Germline CDR1 SGHRS, CDR2 YFSETQ. CDR3 sequence (DNA): TGCGCCAGCAGCTTGCGGACTAGCGGGGGTCTTAGCAATGAGCAGTTCTTC. Protein product: CASSLRTSGGLSNEQFF.

This chain connects TRBV6-5 to TRBJ2-7; no clear D. The CDR3 runs to 16 residues. Germline CDR1 is MNHEY and CDR2 is SVGAGI. V lost 0 bases and J 2 bases, leaving 14 bases between the germline ends. The CDR3 DNA is TGTGCCAGCAGTTACTCGGACGTTCCGGGCACCTACGAGCAGTACTTC. It encodes CASSYSDVPGTYEQYF.

This clonotype was recorded many times. The V gene is TRBV10-2, the J gene TRBJ2-3; TRBD1 or TRBD2 may be the D gene (7 bases each). The CDR3 length is 13 residues. Germline V gives CDR1 WSHSY, CDR2 SAAADI. V was shortened by 5 bases and J by 5 bases, with 11 bases between the two germline ends. The CDR3 loop reads CASSSRGGDTQYF. CDR3 coding DNA: TGCGCCAGCAGTTCCAGGGGGGGAGATACGCAGTATTTT.

The chain joins TRBV12-5 to TRBJ2-7; possibly TRBD1 for D (5 bases). The CDR3 runs to 15 residues. The germline V gene has CDR1 LGHNT and CDR2 FRNRAP. V was clipped by 8 bases and J by 3 bases, with 20 bases between them. The CDR3 region has the DNA TGTGCTAGTTGGCTTGCTGGACACCCGAACTACGAGCAGTACTTC. Translated, it gives CASWLAGHPNYEQYF.

This clonotype has only a few counts. V gene TRBV27 combines with J gene TRBJ2-7; D is perhaps TRBD1 (5 bases). V was shortened by 4 bases and J by 0 bases, with 16 bases between the two germline ends. Germline assignment: CDR1 MNHEY and CDR2 SMNVEV (reference sequence). The CDR3 sequence is 16 residues long. The CDR3 region is CASSSLVTVDSYEQYF. The DNA of the CDR3 is TGTGCCAGCAGTTCCCTTGTGACAGTCGACTCCTACGAGCAGTACTTC.

On this clonotype itself: At one end, the junction sequence differs from germline, possibly due to a read error. This chain joins TRBV10-3 and TRBJ2-1, with D possibly being TRBD2 (6 bases). Germline V CDR1 and CDR2: ENHRY, SYGVKD. This CDR3 has 19 residues. The CDR3: CAISESTKAGTLSYNEQLF. The CDR3 coding sequence is TGTGCCATCAGTGAGTCCACTAAGGCGGGGACCCTCTCCTACAATGAGCAGCTCTTC.

The V gene is TRBV5-5, the J gene TRBJ1-2, with 10 bases identical to TRBD1. The CDR3 is 15 amino acids. Germline CDR1 reads SGHKS; CDR2 reads YYEKEE (reference sequence). V trimming: 4 bases; J trimming: 7 bases; junction bases outside the gene matches: 10. CDR3 amino acids: CASSLIGQGEFGYTF. The DNA for the CDR3 is TGTGCCAGCAGCCTCATTGGACAGGGGGAATTTGGCTACACCTTC.

The chain combines TRBV11-3 with TRBJ2-5; possibly TRBD2 for D (5 bases). Trimming left V 1 base short and J 4 bases short, with 13 bases between. Per the germline V gene, CDR1 is SGHNT and CDR2 is YENEEA. This CDR3 is built from 15 residues. CDR3 in amino acids: CASSLGSARGETQYF. CDR3 nucleotide sequence: TGTGCCAGCAGCTTAGGCTCTGCCCGGGGAGAGACCCAGTACTTC.

This clonotype was detected a few times. This chain uses TRBV20-1 with TRBJ2-5, with TRBD1 matching 9 bases. The CDR3 has 16 amino acids. CDR1 and CDR2 (germline): DFQATT, SNEGSKA (reference sequence). Trimming cost V 3 bases and J 6 bases; bases outside gene matches: 14. CDR3 residues: CSARAPSGTGLQTQYF. The CDR3 nucleotides are TGCAGTGCTAGGGCCCCCTCCGGGACAGGGCTGCAGACCCAGTACTTC.

This clonotype showed up just a few times. The V and J genes are TRBV27 and TRBJ1-1; D possibly corresponds to TRBD1 (6 bases). The length of the CDR3 is 15 residues. V gave up 5 bases and J gave up 0 bases, with 13 bases separating them. CDR1 and CDR2 from the germline V gene are MNHEY and SMNVEV (reference sequence). This chain's CDR3 is CASSPGQLMNTEAFF. The CDR3 DNA reads as TGTGCCAGCAGTCCGGGACAACTCATGAACACTGAAGCTTTCTTT.

This sequence joins TRBV3-1 and TRBJ1-4; TRBD1 matches 9 bases. The CDR3 sequence is 20 residues long. V dropped 2 bases and J dropped 0; count of bases not matched to a gene: 13. Germline V gene data show CDR1 as LGHDT and CDR2 as YNNKEL (reference sequence). The CDR3 sequence is CASSQWGQGRGHTTNEKLFF. For the CDR3, the DNA is TGTGCCAGCAGCCAATGGGGACAGGGAAGAGGCCATACAACTAATGAAAAACTGTTTTTT.

This chain connects TRBV12-3 or TRBV12-4 to TRBJ1-2; 10 bases line up with TRBD1. The CDR3 spans 15 residues. The J segment lost 4 bases and the V segment lost 8 bases, leaving 10 bases of the junction unmatched. The CDR3 region has the DNA TGTGCCAGCCGCCCCACCGGGACAGGGGTCTATGGCTACACCTTC. Translating gives CASRPTGTGVYGYTF.

There are many counts of this clonotype. The chain links TRBV28 to TRBJ1-2; D gene unclear. The ends were cut back, 3 bases at V and 0 bases at J, with 8 bases in the middle. Per germline, CDR1 MDHEN and CDR2 SYDVKM. The CDR3 sequence is 14 residues long. CDR3 in DNA: TGTGCCAGCAGTTTGACGGGCTCTAACTATGGCTACACCTTC. Protein sequence: CASSLTGSNYGYTF.

The chain combines TRBV6-5 with TRBJ2-1; D is ambiguous. Germline V gene lookup returns CDR1 MNHEY and CDR2 SVGAGI. With 2 bases removed from V and 0 bases from J, the gap between germline ends came to 11 bases. The CDR3 runs to 16 residues. CDR3 amino acids: CASSYEGQSSYNEQFF. The CDR3 DNA reads as TGTGCCAGCAGTTACGAAGGGCAGAGCTCCTACAATGAGCAGTTCTTC.

This clonotype was observed a handful of times. The chain is built from TRBV15 and TRBJ2-2, with D tentatively TRBD1 (6 bases). CDR3 length: 17 residues. Trimming left V 0 bases short and J 0 bases short, with 11 bases between. Germline CDR1 reads LNHNV; CDR2 reads YYDKDF (reference sequence). In nucleotides, the CDR3 is TGTGCCACCAGCAGAGATGGACAGCGCGCGAACACCGGGGAGCTGTTTTTT. Encoded protein: CATSRDGQRANTGELFF.

This clonotype was recorded many times. The rearrangement uses TRBV4-1 and TRBJ2-5; D is perhaps TRBD2 (5 bases). Germline values: CDR1 MGHRA, CDR2 YSYEKL. The CDR3 has 15 residues. Trimming removed 1 base from V and 1 base from J, with 10 bases in between. CDR3 sequence: CASSQAASSQETQYF. CDR3 DNA: TGCGCCAGCAGCCAAGCGGCTAGCTCCCAAGAGACCCAGTACTTC.

This chain connects TRBV5-4 to TRBJ2-5, with a weak D call TRBD2 (6 bases). CDR1 is SGHNT, CDR2 YYREEE, per germline (reference sequence). CDR3 length: 15 amino acids. V lost 2 bases, J lost 4 bases, and 15 bases lay in between. This CDR3 is CASSFPPGVGETQYF. CDR3 bases: TGTGCCAGCAGCTTCCCCCCGGGGGTAGGAGAGACCCAGTACTTC.

The chain combines TRBV25-1 with TRBJ1-4; 10 bases fit TRBD1. Germline V gene sequence: CDR1 MGHDK, CDR2 SYGVNS. Trimming at V came to 5 bases and at J to 8 bases, leaving 8 bases not matched to a gene. This CDR3 region has 15 residues. CDR3 amino acids: CASSNPGTGDEKLFF. CDR3 nucleotide sequence: TGTGCCAGCAGTAATCCCGGGACAGGGGACGAAAAACTGTTTTTT.

This clonotype was recorded a few times. V gene TRBV10-3 combines with J gene TRBJ1-4; no clear D gene. The CDR3 sequence is 14 residues long. The germline V gene has CDR1 ENHRY and CDR2 SYGVKD. V lost 0 bases, J lost 7 bases, and 9 bases lay in between. The CDR3 protein is CAISESEGGEKLFF. The CDR3 nucleotides read TGTGCCATCAGTGAGTCGGAGGGTGGTGAAAAACTGTTTTTT.

The V call is TRBV7-9, the J call TRBJ1-4, with 11 bases that match TRBD1. The germline CDR1 and CDR2 sequences are SEHNR and FQNEAQ (reference sequence). The CDR3 consists of 15 residues. V lost 5 bases and J lost 5; bases outside the gene matches: 4. DNA of the CDR3: TGTGCCAGCAGCGTCGGGACAGGGGGAAATGAAAAACTGTTTTTT. It is translated as CASSVGTGGNEKLFF.

V gene TRBV12-3 or TRBV12-4 combines with J gene TRBJ2-1; D gene ambiguous. The CDR3 is 12 residues long. Trimming took off 5 bases at V and 6 bases at J, with 8 bases between the two ends. The CDR3 DNA reads TGTGCCAGCAGTACTCTGGGCAATGAGCAGTTCTTC. It codes for CASSTLGNEQFF.